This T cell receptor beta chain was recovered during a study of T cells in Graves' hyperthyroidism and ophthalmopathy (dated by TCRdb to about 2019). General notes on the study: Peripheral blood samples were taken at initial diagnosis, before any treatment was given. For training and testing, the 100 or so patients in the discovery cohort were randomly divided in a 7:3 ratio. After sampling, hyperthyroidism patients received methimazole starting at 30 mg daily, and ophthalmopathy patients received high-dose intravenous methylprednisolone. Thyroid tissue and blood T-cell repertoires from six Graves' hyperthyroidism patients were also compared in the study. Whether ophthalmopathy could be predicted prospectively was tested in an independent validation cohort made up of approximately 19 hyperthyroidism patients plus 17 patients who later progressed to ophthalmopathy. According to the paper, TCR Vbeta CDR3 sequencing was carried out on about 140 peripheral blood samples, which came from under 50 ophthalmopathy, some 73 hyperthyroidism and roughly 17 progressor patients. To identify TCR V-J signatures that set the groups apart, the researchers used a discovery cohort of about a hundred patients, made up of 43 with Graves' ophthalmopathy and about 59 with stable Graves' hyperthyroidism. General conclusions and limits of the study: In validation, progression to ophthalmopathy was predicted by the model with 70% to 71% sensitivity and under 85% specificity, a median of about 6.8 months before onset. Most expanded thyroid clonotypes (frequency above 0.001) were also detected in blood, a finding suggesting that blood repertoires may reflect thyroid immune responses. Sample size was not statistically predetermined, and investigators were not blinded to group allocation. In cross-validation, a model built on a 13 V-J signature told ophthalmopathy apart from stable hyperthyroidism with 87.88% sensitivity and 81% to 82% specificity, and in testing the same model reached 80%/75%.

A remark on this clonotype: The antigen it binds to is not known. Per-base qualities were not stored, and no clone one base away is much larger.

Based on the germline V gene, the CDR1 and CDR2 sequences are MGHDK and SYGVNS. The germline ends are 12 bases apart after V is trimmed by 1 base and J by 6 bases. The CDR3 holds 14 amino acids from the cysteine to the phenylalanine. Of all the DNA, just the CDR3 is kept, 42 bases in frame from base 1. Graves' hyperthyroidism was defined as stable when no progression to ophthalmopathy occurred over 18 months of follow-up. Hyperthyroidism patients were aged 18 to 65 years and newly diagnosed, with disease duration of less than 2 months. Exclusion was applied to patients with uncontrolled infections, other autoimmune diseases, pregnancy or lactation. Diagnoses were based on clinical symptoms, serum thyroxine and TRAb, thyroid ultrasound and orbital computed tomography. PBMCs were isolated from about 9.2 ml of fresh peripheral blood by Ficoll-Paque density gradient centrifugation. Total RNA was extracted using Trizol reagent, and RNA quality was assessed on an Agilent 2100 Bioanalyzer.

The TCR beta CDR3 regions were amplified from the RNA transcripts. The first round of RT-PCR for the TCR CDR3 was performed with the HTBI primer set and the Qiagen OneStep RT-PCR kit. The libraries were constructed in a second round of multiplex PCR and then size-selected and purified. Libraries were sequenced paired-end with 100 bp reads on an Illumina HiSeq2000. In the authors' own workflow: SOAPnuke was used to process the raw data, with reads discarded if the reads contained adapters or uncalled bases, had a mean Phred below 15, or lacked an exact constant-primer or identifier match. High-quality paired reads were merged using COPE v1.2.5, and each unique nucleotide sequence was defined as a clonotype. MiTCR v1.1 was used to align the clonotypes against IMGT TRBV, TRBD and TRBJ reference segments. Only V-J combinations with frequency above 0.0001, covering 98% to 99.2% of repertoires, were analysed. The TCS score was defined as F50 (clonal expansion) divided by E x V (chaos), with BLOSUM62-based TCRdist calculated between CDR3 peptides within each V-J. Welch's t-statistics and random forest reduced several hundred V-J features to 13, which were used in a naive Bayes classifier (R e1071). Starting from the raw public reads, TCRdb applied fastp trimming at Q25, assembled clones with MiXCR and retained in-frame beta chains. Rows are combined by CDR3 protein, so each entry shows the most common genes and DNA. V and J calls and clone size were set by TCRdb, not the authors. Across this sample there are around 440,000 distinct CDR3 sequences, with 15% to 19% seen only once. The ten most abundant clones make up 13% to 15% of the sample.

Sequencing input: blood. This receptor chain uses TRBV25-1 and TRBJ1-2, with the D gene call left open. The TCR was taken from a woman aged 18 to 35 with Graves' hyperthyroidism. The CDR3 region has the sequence CASSESPEAHGYTF. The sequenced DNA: TGTGCCAGCAGTGAATCTCCGGAAGCCCATGGCTACACCTTC.